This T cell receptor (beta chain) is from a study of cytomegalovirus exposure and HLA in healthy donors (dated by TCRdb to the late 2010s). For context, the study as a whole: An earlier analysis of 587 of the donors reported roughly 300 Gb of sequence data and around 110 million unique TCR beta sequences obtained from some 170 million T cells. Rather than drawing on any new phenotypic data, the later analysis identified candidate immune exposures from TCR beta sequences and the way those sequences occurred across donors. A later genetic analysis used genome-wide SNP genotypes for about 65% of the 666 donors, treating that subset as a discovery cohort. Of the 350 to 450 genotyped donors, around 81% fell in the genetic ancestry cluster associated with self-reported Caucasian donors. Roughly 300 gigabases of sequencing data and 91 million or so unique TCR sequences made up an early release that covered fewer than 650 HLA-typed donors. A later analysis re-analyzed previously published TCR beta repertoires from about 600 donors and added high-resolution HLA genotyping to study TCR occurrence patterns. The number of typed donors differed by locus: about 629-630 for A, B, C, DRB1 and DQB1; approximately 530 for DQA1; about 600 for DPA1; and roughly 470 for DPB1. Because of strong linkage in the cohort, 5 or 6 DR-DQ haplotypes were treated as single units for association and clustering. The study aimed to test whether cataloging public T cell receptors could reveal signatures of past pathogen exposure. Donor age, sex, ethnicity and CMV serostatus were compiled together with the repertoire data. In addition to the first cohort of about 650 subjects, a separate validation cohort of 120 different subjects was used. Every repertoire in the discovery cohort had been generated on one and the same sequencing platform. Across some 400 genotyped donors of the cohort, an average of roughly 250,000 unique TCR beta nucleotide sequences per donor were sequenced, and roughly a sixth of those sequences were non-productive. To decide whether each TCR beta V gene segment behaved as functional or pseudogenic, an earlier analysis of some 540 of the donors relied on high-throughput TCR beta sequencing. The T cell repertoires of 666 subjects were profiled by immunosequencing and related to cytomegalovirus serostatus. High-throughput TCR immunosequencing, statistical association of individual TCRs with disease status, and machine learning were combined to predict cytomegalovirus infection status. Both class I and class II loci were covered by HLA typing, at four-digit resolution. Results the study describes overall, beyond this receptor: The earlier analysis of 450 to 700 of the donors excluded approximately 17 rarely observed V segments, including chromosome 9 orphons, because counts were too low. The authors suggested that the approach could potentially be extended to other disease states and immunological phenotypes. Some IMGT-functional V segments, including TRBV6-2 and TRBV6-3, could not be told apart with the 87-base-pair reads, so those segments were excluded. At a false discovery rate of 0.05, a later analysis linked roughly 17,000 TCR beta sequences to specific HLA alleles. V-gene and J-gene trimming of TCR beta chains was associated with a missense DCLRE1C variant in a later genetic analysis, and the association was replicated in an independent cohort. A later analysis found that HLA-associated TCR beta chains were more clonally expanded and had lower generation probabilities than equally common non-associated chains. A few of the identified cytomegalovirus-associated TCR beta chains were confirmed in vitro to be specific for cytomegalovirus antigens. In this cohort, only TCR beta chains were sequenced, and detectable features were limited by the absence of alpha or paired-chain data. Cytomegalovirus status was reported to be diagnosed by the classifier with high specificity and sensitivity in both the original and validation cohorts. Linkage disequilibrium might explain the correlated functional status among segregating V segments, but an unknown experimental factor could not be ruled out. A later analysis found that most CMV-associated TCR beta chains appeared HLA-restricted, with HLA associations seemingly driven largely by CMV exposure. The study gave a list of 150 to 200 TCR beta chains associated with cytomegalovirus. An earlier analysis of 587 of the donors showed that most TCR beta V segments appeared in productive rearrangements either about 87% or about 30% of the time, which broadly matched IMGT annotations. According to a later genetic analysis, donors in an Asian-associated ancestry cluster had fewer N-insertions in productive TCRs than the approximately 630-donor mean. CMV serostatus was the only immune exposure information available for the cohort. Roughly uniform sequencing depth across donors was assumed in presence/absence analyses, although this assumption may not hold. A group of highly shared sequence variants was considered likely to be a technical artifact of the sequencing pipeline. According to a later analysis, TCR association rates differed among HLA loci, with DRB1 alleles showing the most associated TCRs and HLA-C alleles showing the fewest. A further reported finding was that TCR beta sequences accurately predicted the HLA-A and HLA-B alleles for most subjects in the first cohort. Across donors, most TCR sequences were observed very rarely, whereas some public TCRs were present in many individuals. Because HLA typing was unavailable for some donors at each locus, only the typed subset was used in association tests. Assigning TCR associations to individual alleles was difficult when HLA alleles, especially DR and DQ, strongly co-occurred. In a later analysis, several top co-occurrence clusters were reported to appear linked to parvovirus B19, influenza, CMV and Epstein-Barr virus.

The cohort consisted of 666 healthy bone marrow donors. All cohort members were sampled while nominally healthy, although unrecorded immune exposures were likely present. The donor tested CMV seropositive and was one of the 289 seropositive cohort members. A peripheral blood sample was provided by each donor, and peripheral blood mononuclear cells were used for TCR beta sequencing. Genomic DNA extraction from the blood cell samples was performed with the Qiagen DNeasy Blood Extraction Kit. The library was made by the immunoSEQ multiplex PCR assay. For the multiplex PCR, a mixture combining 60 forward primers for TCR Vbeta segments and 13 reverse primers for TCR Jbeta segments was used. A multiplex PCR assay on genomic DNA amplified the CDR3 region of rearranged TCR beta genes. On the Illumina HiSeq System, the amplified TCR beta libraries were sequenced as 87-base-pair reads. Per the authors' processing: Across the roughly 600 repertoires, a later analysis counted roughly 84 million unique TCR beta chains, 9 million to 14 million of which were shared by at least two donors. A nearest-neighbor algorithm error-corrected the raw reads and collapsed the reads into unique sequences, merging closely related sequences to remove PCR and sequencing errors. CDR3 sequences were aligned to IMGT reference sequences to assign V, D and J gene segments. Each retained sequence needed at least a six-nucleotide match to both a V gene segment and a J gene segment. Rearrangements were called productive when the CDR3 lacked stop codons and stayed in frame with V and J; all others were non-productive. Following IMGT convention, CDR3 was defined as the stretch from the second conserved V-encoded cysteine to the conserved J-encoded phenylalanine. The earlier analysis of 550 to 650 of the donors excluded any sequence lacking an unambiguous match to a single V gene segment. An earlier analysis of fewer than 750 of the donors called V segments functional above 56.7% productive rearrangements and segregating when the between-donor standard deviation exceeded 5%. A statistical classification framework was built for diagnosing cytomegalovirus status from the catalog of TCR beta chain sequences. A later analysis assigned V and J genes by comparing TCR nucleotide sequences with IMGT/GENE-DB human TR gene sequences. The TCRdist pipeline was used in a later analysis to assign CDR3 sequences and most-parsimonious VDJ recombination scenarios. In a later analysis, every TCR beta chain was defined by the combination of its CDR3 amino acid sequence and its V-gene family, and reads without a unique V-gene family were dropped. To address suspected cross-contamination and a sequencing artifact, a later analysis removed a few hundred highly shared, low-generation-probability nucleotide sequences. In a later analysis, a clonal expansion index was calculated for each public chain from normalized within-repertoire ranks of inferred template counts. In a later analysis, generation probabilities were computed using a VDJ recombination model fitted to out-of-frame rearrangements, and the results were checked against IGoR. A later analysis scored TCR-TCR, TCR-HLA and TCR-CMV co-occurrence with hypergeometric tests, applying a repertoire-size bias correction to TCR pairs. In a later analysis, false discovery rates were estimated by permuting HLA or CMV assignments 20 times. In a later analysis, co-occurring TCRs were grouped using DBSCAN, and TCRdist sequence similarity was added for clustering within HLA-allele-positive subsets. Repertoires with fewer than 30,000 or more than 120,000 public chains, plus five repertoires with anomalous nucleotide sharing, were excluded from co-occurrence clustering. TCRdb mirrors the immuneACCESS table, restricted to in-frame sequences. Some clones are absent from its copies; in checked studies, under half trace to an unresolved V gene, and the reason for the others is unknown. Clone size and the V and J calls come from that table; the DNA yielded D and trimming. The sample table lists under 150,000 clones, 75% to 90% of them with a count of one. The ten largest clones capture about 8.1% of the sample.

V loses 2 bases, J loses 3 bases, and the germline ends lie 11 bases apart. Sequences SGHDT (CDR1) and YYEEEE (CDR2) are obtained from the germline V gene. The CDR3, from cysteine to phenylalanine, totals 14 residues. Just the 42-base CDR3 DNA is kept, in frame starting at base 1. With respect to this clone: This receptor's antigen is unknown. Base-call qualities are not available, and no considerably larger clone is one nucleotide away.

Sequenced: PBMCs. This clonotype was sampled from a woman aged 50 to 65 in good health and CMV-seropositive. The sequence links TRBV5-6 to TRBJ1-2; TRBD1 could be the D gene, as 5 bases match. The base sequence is TGTGCCAGCAGCTTATCAGGGCTCGACTATGGCTACACCTTC. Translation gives CASSLSGLDYGYTF.